The clone carrying this T cell receptor beta chain was counted between two and nine times. The antigen remains undetermined. The sample is drawn from a study of cytomegalovirus exposure and HLA in healthy donors. Background on the study: An early release of data contained 70 million to 95 million unique TCRs, which came from HLA-typed donors.

Vbeta (60) and Jbeta (13) primers were used in the PCR. Here immunoSEQ multiplex PCR was the method, and the copy in TCRdb shows in-frame clones only, minus some. The sample holds about 200,000 clones; approximately 11% are singletons and the top ten take 7.5% to 10%. Study-level findings and limits: In all likelihood, a cluster of highly shared sequence variants was a sequencing artifact. Researchers reported in a later analysis that a missense DCLRE1C variant was tied to TCR beta V- and J-gene trimming. Earlier findings revealed that most TCR beta V segments proved productive either about 87% or about 30% of the time.

The CDR3 length is 11 residues. CDR1 is DFQATT and CDR2 is SNEGSKA in the germline V gene (reference sequence). The trim removed 6 bases at V and 8 bases at J, leaving 6 bases unmatched. The source is a man over 45 in good health and CMV-seropositive. The chain carries TRBV20-1 and TRBJ1-1, with 7 bases lining up with TRBD1. Sequenced sample: PBMCs. The CDR3 DNA is TGCAGTGCCCTGAGGGGGCCCGAAGCTTTCTTT. Encoded protein: CSALRGPEAFF.